Listed here are 19 T cell receptor beta chains from one sample, sequenced in a study of vaccination effects on CD4 cells after COVID-19. Produced via immunoSEQ multiplex PCR; TCRdb's table is partial and in-frame only. The sample carries about 22,000 clones, over 60% recorded once. These receptors have no identified antigens. Antigen-specific CD4+ T cells were expanded with viral peptide pools in the ViraFEST assay before sequencing. Following 10 days of culture, CD4+ T cells were isolated. Participants were vaccinated with two doses of either the BNT162b2 or mRNA-1273 vaccine. This material consisted of CD4+ T cells from PBMCs cultured with HCoV-NL63 spike peptides, taken after COVID-19 vaccination. The receptors were gathered from a human donor who received a COVID-19 vaccine.

V is TRBV7-9 and J is TRBJ2-3; TRBD1 matches at 7 bases. Germline lookup yields CDR1 SEHNR and CDR2 FQNEAQ (reference sequence). Trimming removed 8 bases from V and 0 bases from J; junction bases left unmatched: 8. The CDR3 loop spans 15 amino acids. CDR3 loop: CASGSGQISTDTQYF. The CDR3 DNA sequence: TGTGCCAGCGGTTCGGGACAGATTAGCACAGATACGCAGTATTTT.

This clone has only a few counts. The chain employs TRBV11-2 and TRBJ2-7; 7 bases are shared with TRBD1. CDR1 is SGHAT, CDR2 FQNNGV, per germline. The CDR3 covers 14 residues. V lost 3 bases, J lost 0 bases, and 2 bases stayed unmatched. CDR3 sequence (DNA): TGTGCCAGCAGCTTGTCAGGGGGCTCCTACGAGCAGTACTTC. Amino acids: CASSLSGGSYEQYF.

The chain uses TRBV10-3 and TRBJ2-6; a possible D gene is TRBD2 (6 bases). V gave up 8 bases and J gave up 0 bases, with 14 bases separating them. In germline, CDR1 is ENHRY, CDR2 SYGVKD. The CDR3 consists of 16 residues. CDR3 sequence (DNA): TGTGCCATCGGGGGGACCCAAATCTCTGGGGCCAACGTCCTGACTTTC. Translation: CAIGGTQISGANVLTF.

This chain connects TRBV5-4 to TRBJ1-2; D might be TRBD1 (5 bases). V lost 1 base to trimming and J lost 6 bases, with 13 bases between them. Germline CDR1 and CDR2: SGHNT and YYREEE (reference sequence). This CDR3 spans 14 amino acids. In DNA, the CDR3 is TGTGCCAGCAGCTTGAAGGGGTCCTCGAATGGCTACACCTTC. Encoded protein: CASSLKGSSNGYTF.

The chain is built from TRBV9 and TRBJ2-1, with TRBD2 matching 11 bases. This CDR3 contains 19 residues. CDR1 and CDR2 (germline): SGDLS, YYNGEE. V was clipped by 0 bases and J by 0 bases; unmatched bases: 8. The CDR3 bases are TGTGCCAGCAGCGTAGGCCTAGCGGGAGGCTCGAGCTCCTACAATGAGCAGTTCTTC. Protein sequence: CASSVGLAGGSSSYNEQFF. The whole variable domain, filled in from reference TRBV9 and TRBJ2-1, reads DSGVTQTPKHLITATGQRVTLRCSPRSGDLSVYWYQQSLDQGLQFLIQYYNGEERAKGNILERFSAQQFPDLHSELNLSSLELGDSALYFCASSVGLAGGSSSYNEQFFGPGTRLTVL.

V is TRBV5-1 and J is TRBJ1-3, with D uncertain. The germline CDR1 and CDR2 sequences are SGHRS and YFSETQ. CDR3 length: 14 amino acids. Trimming stripped 1 base from V and 0 bases from J, with 5 bases between. The CDR3 DNA follows: TGCGCCAGCAGCTTGTCCCACTCTGGAAACACCATATATTTT. Amino acid sequence: CASSLSHSGNTIYF.

By its share, this clone is medium-sized (0.01 to 0.1%). The chain is built from TRBV5-6 and TRBJ2-1; D possibly matches TRBD1 or TRBD2 (5 bases each). The V gene's germline CDR1 is SGHDT and CDR2 YYEEEE. The CDR3 covers 17 residues. V was shortened by 2 bases and J by 2 bases, with 17 bases between the two germline ends. The CDR3 sequence: CASSFGPRDQAYNEQFF. The CDR3 DNA is TGTGCCAGCAGCTTTGGCCCTCGGGACCAGGCCTACAATGAGCAGTTCTTC.

The CDR3: CASRGSYGYTF. Here the CDR3 DNA reads TGTGCCAGCAGAGGTAGCTATGGCTACACCTTC. The V call is TRBV12-3 or TRBV12-4, the J call TRBJ1-2; D is uncertain. V was clipped by 6 bases and J by 4 bases, with 6 bases between them. CDR3 length: 11 amino acids.

Only one count was recorded for this clone. V gene TRBV7-2 combines with J gene TRBJ2-3; 7 bases agree with TRBD1. Germline V gene lookup returns CDR1 SGHTA and CDR2 FQGNSA. With 8 bases clipped from V and 2 bases from J, the junction kept 4 bases outside the gene matches. The CDR3 length is 13 residues. CDR3 residues: CASSGQVTDTQYF. The DNA of the CDR3 is TGTGCCAGCTCCGGACAGGTCACAGATACGCAGTATTTT.

The chain couples TRBV13 to TRBJ2-1; D is unclear. V lost 6 bases to trimming and J lost 0 bases, with 12 bases between them. The CDR3 runs to 15 residues. In germline, CDR1 is PRHDT, CDR2 FYEKMQ (reference sequence). The CDR3 here is CASRTSGGSYNEQFF. In nucleotides, the CDR3 is TGTGCCAGCAGGACCTCTGGCGGCTCCTACAATGAGCAGTTCTTC.

This chain joins TRBV13 and TRBJ2-7; D call uncertain. This CDR3 is 15 amino acids long. CDR1 is PRHDT, CDR2 FYEKMQ, per germline (reference sequence). Trimming left V 5 bases short and J 4 bases short, with 18 bases between. CDR3 sequence reads: CASSPKVTPGYEQYF. The CDR3 nucleotides read TGTGCCAGCAGCCCGAAGGTTACACCCGGGTACGAGCAGTACTTC.

V is TRBV25-1 and J is TRBJ1-1; 7 bases agree with TRBD1. Unmatched junction bases numbered 5, after V lost 3 bases and J lost 1 base. Germline CDR1 reads MGHDK; CDR2 reads SYGVNS. CDR3 length equals 15 residues. The CDR3 loop reads CASSDIRDRNTEAFF. The CDR3 coding sequence is TGTGCCAGCAGTGACATCCGGGACAGGAACACTGAAGCTTTCTTT.

V usage is TRBV5-5 and J usage is TRBJ2-1; 11 positions match TRBD2. This CDR3 has 17 residues. Trimming at V came to 0 bases and at J to 1 base, leaving 3 bases not matched to a gene. From germline, CDR1 is SGHKS and CDR2 YYEKEE (reference sequence). CDR3 region: CASSLGLAGSSYNEQFF. In DNA form, the CDR3 reads TGTGCCAGCAGCTTGGGACTAGCGGGGTCTTCCTACAATGAGCAGTTCTTC.

This chain connects TRBV18 to TRBJ2-1, with D unresolved. V was trimmed by 3 bases and J by 5 bases, leaving 11 bases between them. CDR1 and CDR2 from the germline V gene are KGHSH and LQKENI. There are 14 residues in the CDR3. CDR3 sequence: CASSPAKENNEQFF. The CDR3 bases are TGTGCCAGCTCACCGGCCAAAGAGAACAATGAGCAGTTCTTC.

This clone turned up a few times. The rearrangement joins TRBV27 to TRBJ2-1; TRBD2 agrees at 7 bases. This CDR3 is built from 17 residues. Trimming at V came to 6 bases and at J to 0 bases, leaving 11 bases not matched to a gene. Germline V lookup: CDR1 MNHEY, CDR2 SMNVEV (reference sequence). CDR3 sequence reads: CASSLTGGPSSYNEQFF. The CDR3 region has the DNA TGTGCCAGCAGCCTCACGGGGGGACCAAGCTCCTACAATGAGCAGTTCTTC.

The CDR3 DNA reads TGTGCCATCGCCGGTGGCTCTGGAAACACCATATATTTT. This sequence encodes CAIAGGSGNTIYF. The gene calls are TRBV10-3 and TRBJ1-3, with D uncertain. V was trimmed by 8 bases and J by 0 bases, leaving 8 bases between them. The CDR3 extends over 13 amino acids. Germline V lookup: CDR1 ENHRY, CDR2 SYGVKD.

This clone has just one count. The V and J genes are TRBV10-1 and TRBJ2-1; 7 bases agree with TRBD1. The trim removed 6 bases at V and 4 bases at J, leaving 9 bases unmatched. CDR1 and CDR2 from the germline V gene are WNHNN and SYGVQD (reference sequence). The CDR3 sequence is 15 residues long. The CDR3, as DNA: TGCGCCAGCAGAAAAGAGGGGGCTCCATACAATGAGCAGTTCTTC. Its protein product is CASRKEGAPYNEQFF.

The chain links TRBV7-8 to TRBJ1-2; D gene uncertain. V shed 1 base and J shed 4 bases, with 19 bases lying between them. Germline values: CDR1 SGHVS, CDR2 FQNEAQ. The CDR3 is 17 residues long. Here the CDR3 DNA reads TGTGCCAGCAGCTTAGACATAGAAGTCAGACCTGTCTATGGCTACACCTTC. Protein product: CASSLDIEVRPVYGYTF.

The chain carries TRBV14 and TRBJ2-2, with a tentative D call TRBD1 (6 bases). The germline CDR1 and CDR2 sequences are SGHDN and FVKESK. V was shortened by 2 bases and J by 5 bases, with 15 bases between the two germline ends. CDR3 length: 16 amino acids. The CDR3 loop is CASSQFNRVSTGELFF. DNA for the CDR3: TGTGCCAGCAGCCAATTCAACAGGGTTTCTACCGGGGAGCTGTTTTTT.